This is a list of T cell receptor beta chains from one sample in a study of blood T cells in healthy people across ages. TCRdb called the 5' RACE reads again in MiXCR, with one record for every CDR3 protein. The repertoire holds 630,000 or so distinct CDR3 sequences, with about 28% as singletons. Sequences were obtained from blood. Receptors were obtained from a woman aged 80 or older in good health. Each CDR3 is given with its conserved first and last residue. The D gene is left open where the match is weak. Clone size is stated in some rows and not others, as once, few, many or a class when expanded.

DNA: TGTGCCACCAGTCCGGGACAGGGATTCTATGGCTACACCTTC
CDR3: CATSPGQGFYGYTF
D: TRBD1
size: many
V: TRBV24-1
J: TRBJ1-2

DNA: TGTGCCAGCAGTCCAGCCCCTACAGATGGTGGGCAGTACTTC
CDR3: CASSPAPTDGGQYF
D: .
size: .
V: TRBV28
J: TRBJ2-5

DNA: TGTGCCAGCAGCGCGGACAGGGTGAATAATTCACCCCTCCACTTT
CDR3: CASSADRVNNSPLHF
D: TRBD1
size: .
V: TRBV9
J: TRBJ1-6

DNA: TGCAGCGTTGAAACGACCCGCTACGAGCAGTACTTC
CDR3: CSVETTRYEQYF
D: .
size: few
V: TRBV29-1
J: TRBJ2-7

DNA: TGTGCCAGCAGTCTGATCGAGACCCCTGGACCTGGGGCCAACGTCCTGACTTTC
CDR3: CASSLIETPGPGANVLTF
D: .
size: many
V: TRBV5-6
J: TRBJ2-6

DNA: TGCAGTGCTAGATCATGGGGGGCGAGTAAAGAGACCCAGTACTTC
CDR3: CSARSWGASKETQYF
D: .
size: .
V: TRBV20-1
J: TRBJ2-5

DNA: TGTGCCAGCAGTTTGGACAGGGGCAGGCAGCCCCAGCATTTT
CDR3: CASSLDRGRQPQHF
D: TRBD1
size: many
V: TRBV12-3/TRBV12-4
J: TRBJ1-5

DNA: TGTGCCAGTAGTATCTCGAGGGCCACAGATACGCAGTATTTT
CDR3: CASSISRATDTQYF
D: .
size: .
V: TRBV19
J: TRBJ2-3

DNA: TGTGCCATCAGCGGGACTACTCTCAACACTGAAGCTTTCTTT
CDR3: CAISGTTLNTEAFF
D: .
size: few
V: TRBV10-3
J: TRBJ1-1

DNA: TGCAGTGCTAGAGTATTCACGGGACAGGGCCTTCGAGAGACCCAGTACTTC
CDR3: CSARVFTGQGLRETQYF
D: TRBD1
size: many
V: TRBV20-1
J: TRBJ2-5

DNA: TGTGCCAGCAGCCACGGGCCAAGGTCTAACTATGGCTACACCTTC
CDR3: CASSHGPRSNYGYTF
D: .
size: many
V: TRBV7-9
J: TRBJ1-2

DNA: TGTGCCAGCAGTCGAGGGGGCGGTAATGAAAAACTGTTTTTT
CDR3: CASSRGGGNEKLFF
D: TRBD1
size: many
V: TRBV7-2
J: TRBJ1-4

DNA: TGCGCCAGCAGCTTGGTATTCTCAGGGCCTGGGGCCAACGTCCTGACTTTC
CDR3: CASSLVFSGPGANVLTF
D: .
size: many
V: TRBV5-1
J: TRBJ2-6

DNA: TGTGCCAGCAGCGTAGAAGGAGAGGGCGAACTGTTTTTT
CDR3: CASSVEGEGELFF
D: .
size: few
V: TRBV9
J: TRBJ1-4

DNA: TGTGCCAGCAGTTTAGTTAGCGGGGGGGCCACAGAGACCCAGTACTTC
CDR3: CASSLVSGGATETQYF
D: TRBD2
size: many
V: TRBV12-3/TRBV12-4
J: TRBJ2-5

DNA: TGCAGCGTCCCGAATGTTGGGGGCTACGAGCAGTACTTC
CDR3: CSVPNVGGYEQYF
D: .
size: .
V: TRBV29-1
J: TRBJ2-7

DNA: TGCGCCAGCAGCTTGGAGGGAAGGGCTTGGGACCCAGATACGCAGTATTTT
CDR3: CASSLEGRAWDPDTQYF
D: .
size: many
V: TRBV5-1
J: TRBJ2-3

DNA: TGTGCCAGCAGCGGAACGGGACACCTATACGGGGGCAATCAGCCCCAGCATTTT
CDR3: CASSGTGHLYGGNQPQHF
D: .
size: many
V: TRBV7-2
J: TRBJ1-5

DNA: TGTGCCAGCAGTGGTTTAGGGAGCAATCAGCCCCAGCATTTT
CDR3: CASSGLGSNQPQHF
D: .
size: few
V: TRBV27
J: TRBJ1-5

DNA: TGCGCCAGCAGCCAAGACCACAGACTTAATGAAAAACTGTTTTTT
CDR3: CASSQDHRLNEKLFF
D: .
size: many
V: TRBV4-1
J: TRBJ1-4

DNA: TGCGCCAGCGGCCGGGGAGCCTTAGTTCAGCCGCAGTACTTC
CDR3: CASGRGALVQPQYF
D: .
size: .
V: TRBV4-3
J: TRBJ2-5

DNA: TGTGCCAGCAGCTCCCCTCGGACAGGCTACGAGCAGTACTTC
CDR3: CASSSPRTGYEQYF
D: TRBD1
size: many
V: TRBV11-2
J: TRBJ2-7

DNA: TGTGCCAGCAGTGAAGCGGGACGTTGGCTGTTTTTT
CDR3: CASSEAGRWLFF
D: .
size: few
V: TRBV6-1
J: TRBJ2-2

DNA: TGTGCCAGCAGCCGTGTTAACTTAGGGGTGGGGGGACAGGGATACAATGAGCAGTTCTTC
CDR3: CASSRVNLGVGGQGYNEQFF
D: TRBD1
size: many
V: TRBV7-2
J: TRBJ2-1

DNA: TGCGCCAGCAGCTTGGACACGGCGAACACTGAAGCTTTCTTT
CDR3: CASSLDTANTEAFF
D: .
size: .
V: TRBV5-1
J: TRBJ1-1

DNA: TGTGCCAGCAGCTCATCAGGCAATCAGCCCCAGCATTTT
CDR3: CASSSSGNQPQHF
D: .
size: many
V: TRBV7-9
J: TRBJ1-5

DNA: TGTGCCAGCAGAGAGGGGACAGGGTCCTACGAGCAGTACTTC
CDR3: CASREGTGSYEQYF
D: TRBD1
size: many
V: TRBV2
J: TRBJ2-7

DNA: TGCAGTGCTAGAAGGAGCCCGAGGGGCTCCTACAATGAGCAGTACTTC
CDR3: CSARRSPRGSYNEQYF
D: .
size: .
V: TRBV20-1
J: TRBJ2-7

DNA: TGCGCCAGCAGGCCAGGGACAGGGGCTTTTGGTGAGCAGTACTTC
CDR3: CASRPGTGAFGEQYF
D: TRBD1
size: .
V: TRBV5-1
J: TRBJ2-5

DNA: TGTGCCAGTAGCCAAGATCCCTGGGGCTTTCCGGGCGGCTACACCTTC
CDR3: CASSQDPWGFPGGYTF
D: .
size: .
V: TRBV3-1
J: TRBJ1-2

DNA: TGTGCCAGCCTAATGACAGTGCCCACAGATACGCAGTATTTT
CDR3: CASLMTVPTDTQYF
D: .
size: .
V: TRBV12-3/TRBV12-4
J: TRBJ2-3

DNA: TGCAGTGCTAGAGTTCGCTCCCATAATTCACCCCTCCACTTT
CDR3: CSARVRSHNSPLHF
D: .
size: .
V: TRBV20-1
J: TRBJ1-6

DNA: TGTGCCAGCAGTATCAAGCGGGGCACGAACACCGGGGAGCTGTTTTTT
CDR3: CASSIKRGTNTGELFF
D: TRBD2
size: .
V: TRBV6-1
J: TRBJ2-2

DNA: TGTGCCAGCCGGGACAGACCTTTCGATTATGGCTACACCTTC
CDR3: CASRDRPFDYGYTF
D: TRBD1
size: many
V: TRBV7-2
J: TRBJ1-2

DNA: TGTGCCAGCACTCAGGGGTTCTTAGCCAAAAACATTCAGTACTTC
CDR3: CASTQGFLAKNIQYF
D: .
size: .
V: TRBV6-6
J: TRBJ2-4

DNA: TGCGCCAGCAGCGGTAACAGGGGGAGTTACGAGCAGTACTTC
CDR3: CASSGNRGSYEQYF
D: TRBD1
size: many
V: TRBV5-1
J: TRBJ2-7

DNA: TGCAGTGCTAGAGATCTCGTAAACACCATATATTTT
CDR3: CSARDLVNTIYF
D: .
size: few
V: TRBV20-1
J: TRBJ1-3

DNA: TGCAGTGCTATAGCCGGGAGCCTGACGTCAGCTCAGCCCCAGCATTTT
CDR3: CSAIAGSLTSAQPQHF
D: .
size: few
V: TRBV20-1
J: TRBJ1-5

DNA: TGTGCCAGCAGCCTAAGGACGCCGGGGGATGCATCCGAGCAGTACTTC
CDR3: CASSLRTPGDASEQYF
D: .
size: many
V: TRBV3-1
J: TRBJ2-7

DNA: TGTGCCAGCAGCCCGAGGGGGACGGTGAACACTGAAGCTTTCTTT
CDR3: CASSPRGTVNTEAFF
D: .
size: few
V: TRBV9
J: TRBJ1-1